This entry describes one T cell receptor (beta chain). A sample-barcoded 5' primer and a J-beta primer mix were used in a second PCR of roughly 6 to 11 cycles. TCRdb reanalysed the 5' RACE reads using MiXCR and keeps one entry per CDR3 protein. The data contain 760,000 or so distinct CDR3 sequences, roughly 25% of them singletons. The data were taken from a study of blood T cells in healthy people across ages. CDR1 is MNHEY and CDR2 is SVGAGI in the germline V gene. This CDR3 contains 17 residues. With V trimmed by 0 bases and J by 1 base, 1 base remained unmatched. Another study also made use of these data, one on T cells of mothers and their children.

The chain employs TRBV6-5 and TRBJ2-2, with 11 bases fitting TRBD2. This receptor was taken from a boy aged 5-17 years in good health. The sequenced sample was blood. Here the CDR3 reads CASSYSGLAGNTGELFF. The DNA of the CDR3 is TGTGCCAGCAGTTACTCTGGACTAGCGGGGAACACCGGGGAGCTGTTTTTT.